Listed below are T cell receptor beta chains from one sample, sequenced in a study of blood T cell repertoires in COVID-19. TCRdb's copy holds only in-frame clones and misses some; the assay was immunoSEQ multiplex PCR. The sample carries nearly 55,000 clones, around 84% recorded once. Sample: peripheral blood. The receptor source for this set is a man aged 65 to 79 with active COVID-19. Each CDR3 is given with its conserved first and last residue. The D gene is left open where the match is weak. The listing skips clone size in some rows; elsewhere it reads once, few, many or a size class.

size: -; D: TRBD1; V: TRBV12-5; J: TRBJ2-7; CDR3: CASGQPGQGAEQYF; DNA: TGTGCTAGTGGCCAACCGGGACAGGGGGCCGAGCAGTACTTC
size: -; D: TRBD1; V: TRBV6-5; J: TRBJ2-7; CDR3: CASSTDRTGHEQYF; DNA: TGTGCCAGCAGCACGGACAGGACAGGTCACGAGCAGTACTTC
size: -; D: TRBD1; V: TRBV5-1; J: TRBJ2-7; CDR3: CASSTGQVPGEQYF; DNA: TGCGCCAGCAGCACCGGACAGGTCCCGGGCGAGCAGTACTTC
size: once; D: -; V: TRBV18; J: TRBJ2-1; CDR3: CASSPGQGGLGEQFF; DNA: TGTGCCAGCTCACCGGGGCAGGGTGGATTAGGTGAGCAGTTCTTC
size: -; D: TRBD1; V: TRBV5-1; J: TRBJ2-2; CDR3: CASSSPSGQSTGELFF; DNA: TGCGCCAGCAGCTCCCCCTCGGGACAGTCCACCGGGGAGCTGTTTTTT
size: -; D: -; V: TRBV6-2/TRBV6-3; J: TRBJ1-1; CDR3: CASIPGRGERAFF; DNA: TGTGCCAGCATCCCGGGCCGGGGGGAGCGCGCTTTCTTT
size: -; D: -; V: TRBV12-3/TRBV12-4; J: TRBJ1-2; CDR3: CASSLGQGLGYTF; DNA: TGTGCCAGCAGTTTGGGGCAGGGTCTAGGCTACACCTTC
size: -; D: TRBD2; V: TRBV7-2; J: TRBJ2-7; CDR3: CASRTSGVADEQYF; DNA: TGTGCCAGCAGAACTAGCGGGGTGGCGGACGAGCAGTACTTC
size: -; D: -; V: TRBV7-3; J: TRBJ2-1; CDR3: CASSPSRSYNEQFF; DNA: TGTGCCAGCAGCCCCAGTCGCTCCTACAATGAGCAGTTCTTC
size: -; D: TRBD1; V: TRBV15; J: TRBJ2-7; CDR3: CATSRRQGNGEQYF; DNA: TGTGCCACCAGCAGAAGACAGGGGAATGGGGAGCAGTACTTC
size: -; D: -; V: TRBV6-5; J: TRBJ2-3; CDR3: CASRPGHSSTDTQYF; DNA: TGTGCCAGCAGGCCGGGACATTCTAGCACAGATACGCAGTATTTT
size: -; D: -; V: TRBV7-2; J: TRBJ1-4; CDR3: CASSSPVGEKLFF; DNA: TGTGCCAGCAGCTCCCCTGTGGGCGAAAAACTGTTTTTT
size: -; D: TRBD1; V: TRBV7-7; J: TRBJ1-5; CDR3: CASSSGAGGQPQHF; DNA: TGTGCCAGCAGCTCCGGGGCAGGGGGACAGCCCCAGCATTTT
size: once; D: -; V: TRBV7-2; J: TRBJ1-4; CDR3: CASSLDRAATNEKLFF; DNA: TGTGCCAGCAGCTTAGACAGGGCGGCAACTAATGAAAAACTGTTTTTT
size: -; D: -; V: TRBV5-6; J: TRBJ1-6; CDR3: CASSSHPSESPLHF; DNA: TGTGCCAGCAGCTCCCACCCGAGCGAATCACCCCTCCACTTT
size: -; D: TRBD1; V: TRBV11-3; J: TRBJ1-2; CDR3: CASSGGQGYYGYTF; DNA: TGTGCCAGCAGCGGGGGACAGGGATACTATGGCTACACCTTC
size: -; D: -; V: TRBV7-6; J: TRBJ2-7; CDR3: CASSSAVSGTSYEQYF; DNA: TGTGCCAGCAGCTCGGCGGTTAGCGGTACCTCCTACGAGCAGTACTTC
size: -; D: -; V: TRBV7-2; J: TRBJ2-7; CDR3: CASSFRRTYEQYF; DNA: TGTGCCAGCAGCTTCCGCAGGACCTACGAGCAGTACTTC
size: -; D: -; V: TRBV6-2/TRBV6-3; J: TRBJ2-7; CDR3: CASSYSQAVTYEQYF; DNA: TGTGCCAGCAGTTACTCCCAGGCAGTCACCTACGAGCAGTACTTC
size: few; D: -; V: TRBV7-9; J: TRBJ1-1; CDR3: CASSPSVGGAGWAFF; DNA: TGTGCCAGCAGCCCCTCGGTTGGAGGGGCTGGTTGGGCTTTCTTT
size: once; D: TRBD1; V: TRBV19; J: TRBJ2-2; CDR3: CASTRTGGNTGELFF; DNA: TGTGCCAGTACACGGACAGGGGGAAACACCGGGGAGCTGTTTTTT
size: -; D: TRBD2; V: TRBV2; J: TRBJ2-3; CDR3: CASSAESGGPHDTQYF; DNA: TGTGCCAGCAGTGCGGAAAGCGGGGGGCCCCACGATACGCAGTATTTT
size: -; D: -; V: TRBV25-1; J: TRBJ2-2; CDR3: CASSIIGDTGELFF; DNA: TGTGCCAGCAGTATTATCGGGGACACCGGGGAGCTGTTTTTT
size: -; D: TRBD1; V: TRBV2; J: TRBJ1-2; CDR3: CASSLGTELYGYTF; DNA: TGTGCCAGCAGCCTGGGGACAGAACTCTATGGCTACACCTTC
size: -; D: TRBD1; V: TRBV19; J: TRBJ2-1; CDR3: CASSLDRGSYNEQFF; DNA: TGTGCCAGTAGTCTAGACAGGGGCTCCTACAATGAGCAGTTCTTC
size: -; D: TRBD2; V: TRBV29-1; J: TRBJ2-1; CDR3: CSVEDGRGGSYNEQFF; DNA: TGCAGCGTTGAAGATGGCCGGGGGGGCTCCTACAATGAGCAGTTCTTC
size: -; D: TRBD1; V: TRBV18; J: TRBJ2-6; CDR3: CASSPGQGSSGANVLTF; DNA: TGTGCCAGCTCACCGGGACAGGGTAGCTCTGGGGCCAACGTCCTGACTTTC
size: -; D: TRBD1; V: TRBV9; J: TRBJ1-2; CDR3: CASSAPQGTYGYTF; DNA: TGTGCCAGCAGCGCCCCACAGGGGACCTATGGCTACACCTTC
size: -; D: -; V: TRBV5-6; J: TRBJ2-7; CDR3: CASSLVGAQYEQYF; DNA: TGTGCCAGCAGCTTGGTGGGGGCGCAGTACGAGCAGTACTTC
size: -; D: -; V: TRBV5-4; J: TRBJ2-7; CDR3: CASSLGTLSSYEQYF; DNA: TGTGCCAGCAGCTTGGGGACACTGAGCTCCTACGAGCAGTACTTC
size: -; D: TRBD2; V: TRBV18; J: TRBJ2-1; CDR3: CASSLNSGGAYNEQFF; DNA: TGTGCCAGCTCACTAAATAGCGGGGGGGCCTACAATGAGCAGTTCTTC
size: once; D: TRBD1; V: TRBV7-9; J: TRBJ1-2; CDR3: CASSLRQGRELRGYGYTF; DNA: TGTGCCAGCAGCTTGAGACAGGGAAGGGAACTTAGAGGCTATGGCTACACCTTC
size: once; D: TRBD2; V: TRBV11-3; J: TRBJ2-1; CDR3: CASSSWLGLAGGYNEQFF; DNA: TGTGCCAGCAGCTCTTGGCTCGGACTAGCGGGGGGGTACAATGAGCAGTTCTTC
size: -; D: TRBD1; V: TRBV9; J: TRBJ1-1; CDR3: CASSTHSGGWLSTEAFF; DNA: TGTGCCAGCAGCACGCACTCAGGGGGCTGGTTGAGCACTGAAGCTTTCTTT
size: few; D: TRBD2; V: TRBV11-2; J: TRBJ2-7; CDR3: CASSSTVAGRYEQYF; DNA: TGTGCCAGCAGCTCCACGGTAGCGGGGAGGTACGAGCAGTACTTC
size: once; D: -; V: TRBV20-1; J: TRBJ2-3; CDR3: CSARESREYF; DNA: TGCAGTGCTAGAGAAAGTCGAGAGTATTTT
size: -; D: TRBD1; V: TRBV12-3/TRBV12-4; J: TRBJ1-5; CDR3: CASRGQGYQPQHF; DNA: TGTGCCAGCAGGGGACAGGGCTATCAGCCCCAGCATTTT